This record looks at one T cell receptor beta chain sequence and its context. What it binds is unknown. Generated by immunoSEQ multiplex PCR, the TCRdb table keeps only in-frame clones and is missing some. This table holds about 75,000 clones, 84% found once. This specimen belongs to a study of T cell clones after liver transplantation. For the study at large: Post-transplant blood was tracked for graft-donor-reactive T cell clones identified in a pre-transplant mixed lymphocyte reaction. Pre-transplant mixed lymphocyte reactions yielded third-party-reactive TCRbeta sequences as comparators for graft-donor-reactive sequences. Study-level findings and limits: Rather than being deleted, graft donor-reactive T cells may have moved into the graft.

The length of the CDR3 is 11 residues. V shed 0 bases and J shed 5 bases, with 5 bases lying between them. CDR1 DFQATT and CDR2 SNEGSKA come from the germline V gene (reference sequence). Thawed unstimulated PBMCs were FACS-sorted by CD3, CD4 and CD8 into two populations. The input for sequencing was CD4+ T cells from blood, taken around 50 months after liver transplant. The V call is TRBV20-1, the J call TRBJ2-7; D gene ambiguous. This receptor was taken from a human patient who received a liver transplant. Some T cells may arise from the graft donor. DNA for the CDR3: TGCAGTGCTAGAGATGACCACGAGCAGTACTTC. Protein sequence: CSARDDHEQYF.